This T cell receptor beta chain appears in the sequencing data of a study of cytomegalovirus exposure and HLA in healthy donors. General observations from the study: Per a later analysis, HLA-associated TCR beta chains showed more clonal expansion than other, equally common TCR beta chains.

Germline V gene data show CDR1 as MNHEY and CDR2 as SVGAGI. V shed 3 bases, J shed 3 bases, and the junction held 1 base outside the gene matches. This CDR3 spans 14 amino acids. The PCR ran on 60 Vbeta and 13 Jbeta primers. Sequenced by immunoSEQ multiplex PCR; TCRdb stores in-frame clones only, minus some. The sample includes over 75,000 clones, about 76% of them seen just once. In the case of this clone: Its antigen is unidentified.

V usage is TRBV6-5 and J usage is TRBJ2-3; 9 nucleotides align to TRBD1. The clonotype was recovered from a man aged 35-49 years in good health and CMV-seropositive. The sample comprised PBMCs. CDR3 DNA: TGTGCCAGCAGTTATGGACAGGGGACAGATACGCAGTATTTT. As protein: CASSYGQGTDTQYF.